A single sample gave rise to the 14 T cell receptor beta chains below, sequenced in a study of cytotoxic CD8 clonotypes in ibrutinib-treated CLL. Profiling relied on immunoSEQ multiplex PCR, and the TCRdb table lists in-frame clones only, not all of them. The sample records approximately 200,000 clones, 72% being singletons. Sample: PBMCs, taken after 24 months of ibrutinib treatment. The receptor set was obtained from a human donor with chronic lymphocytic leukemia.

The V and J genes are TRBV30 and TRBJ1-1; TRBD1 is a possible D gene (6 bases). Germline V gene sequence: CDR1 GTSNPN, CDR2 SVGIG (reference sequence). The CDR3 is 13 residues long. With 0 bases removed from V and 5 bases from J, the gap between germline ends came to 10 bases. CDR3 bases: TGTGCCTGGAGTGTATCTGGACAGACTGAAGCTTTCTTT. As protein: CAWSVSGQTEAFF.

The chain couples TRBV9 to TRBJ1-1, with 7 nucleotides matching TRBD1. CDR1 and CDR2 from the germline V gene are SGDLS and YYNGEE. V shed 4 bases and J 4 bases; nucleotides not matched to a gene: 7. The CDR3 sequence is 14 residues long. The chain's CDR3 is CASSQTQGSTEAFF. DNA for the CDR3: TGTGCCAGCAGCCAAACACAGGGGAGCACTGAAGCTTTCTTT.

The DNA for the CDR3 is TGTGCCAGCAGTTACTCACCAGAACAGACCTACGAGCAGTACTTC. Translated: CASSYSPEQTYEQYF. The chain employs TRBV6-5 and TRBJ2-7; D uncertain. The V and J ends lost 0 bases and 2 bases respectively, with 11 bases between them. The CDR3 has 15 residues. The V gene's germline CDR1 is MNHEY and CDR2 SVGAGI.

This chain connects TRBV28 to TRBJ2-6; D is uncertain. Germline values: CDR1 MDHEN, CDR2 SYDVKM. This CDR3 contains 14 residues. V gave up 5 bases and J gave up 5 bases, with 10 bases separating them. The CDR3 reads CASSATDRANVLTF. The CDR3 bases are TGTGCCAGCAGTGCAACGGATAGGGCCAACGTCCTGACTTTC.

This clone was recorded once. J is TRBJ2-5 and V is TRBV4-3; TRBD1 aligns across 8 bases. This CDR3 contains 15 residues. Germline V CDR1 and CDR2: LGHNA, YSLEER. V was clipped by 1 base and J by 4 bases; unmatched bases: 5. The CDR3 coding sequence is TGCGCCAGCAGCCAAGGGGGCAGGGGGCTAGAGACCCAGTACTTC. Protein product: CASSQGGRGLETQYF.

The CDR3 DNA follows: TGCGCCAGCAGCCAGGGACTAGCGGGAGTCGGGGAGCAGTACTTC. Translating it yields CASSQGLAGVGEQYF. The chain uses TRBV4-1 and TRBJ2-7, with 14 bases matching TRBD2. Germline assignment: CDR1 MGHRA and CDR2 YSYEKL. The CDR3 runs to 15 residues. The V gene end was trimmed by 3 bases and the J gene end by 7 bases; junction bases not matched to a gene: 5.

Here the CDR3 reads CATRDRDYEQYF. The DNA of the CDR3 is TGTGCCACCCGGGACAGGGACTACGAGCAGTACTTC. The chain carries TRBV6-5 and TRBJ2-7, with 9 bases matching TRBD1. Losses at the gene ends were 10 bases for V and 3 bases for J; bases not matched to a gene: 4. Germline assignment: CDR1 MNHEY and CDR2 SVGAGI. CDR3 size: 12 residues.

J is TRBJ2-7 and V is TRBV28, with TRBD2 matching over 8 bases. This CDR3 has 16 amino acids. V gave up 5 bases and J gave up 0 bases; unmatched junction bases: 9. Per germline, CDR1 MDHEN and CDR2 SYDVKM. The CDR3 spells CASSRVAGRSSYEQYF. For the CDR3, the DNA is TGTGCCAGCAGTCGGGTAGCGGGGCGGAGCTCCTACGAGCAGTACTTC.

This chain links TRBV4-3 with TRBJ2-2; no clear D gene. Germline V lookup: CDR1 LGHNA, CDR2 YSLEER. CDR3 length: 16 residues. Trimming shortened V by 4 bases and J by 2 bases, and 14 bases separated the two germline ends. CDR3 sequence reads: CASSPRRWDNTGELFF. DNA for the CDR3: TGCGCCAGCAGCCCCCGTAGGTGGGATAACACCGGGGAGCTGTTTTTT.

This clone was seen a few times. This rearrangement joins TRBV7-8 to TRBJ2-2; 9 nucleotides line up with TRBD2. Looked up from germline, CDR1 is SGHVS and CDR2 is FQNEAQ. J was trimmed by 7 bases and V by 2 bases; bases with no gene match: 8. The CDR3 length is 16 residues. In DNA, the CDR3 is TGTGCCAGCAGCTTACTAGCGGGACCTCCCATCGGGGAGCTGTTTTTT. It encodes CASSLLAGPPIGELFF.

This chain links TRBV6-5 with TRBJ2-7, with a weak D call TRBD1 (6 bases). The germline V and J ends were trimmed by 7 bases and 2 bases, with 15 bases remaining between them. Germline CDR1 is MNHEY and CDR2 is SVGAGI. The CDR3 consists of 14 residues. This CDR3 reads CASNTRGRPYEQYF. The CDR3 DNA follows: TGTGCCAGCAATACCAGGGGCCGGCCCTACGAGCAGTACTTC.

V and J are TRBV25-1 and TRBJ2-7; D might be TRBD2 (6 bases). V lost 3 bases to trimming and J lost 2 bases, with 11 bases between them. The CDR3 is 14 residues long. CDR1 is MGHDK and CDR2 is SYGVNS in the germline V gene. This CDR3 is CASSDAGSTYEQYF. DNA of the CDR3: TGTGCCAGCAGTGATGCGGGAAGTACCTACGAGCAGTACTTC.

V gene TRBV7-2 combines with J gene TRBJ2-7; unclear D gene. CDR3 size: 13 residues. Between the trimmed V and J ends, which lost 2 bases and 3 bases, there was a span of 8 bases. Germline V lookup: CDR1 SGHTA, CDR2 FQGNSA. In nucleotides, the CDR3 is TGTGCCAGCAGCTTATTGGAAAGCTACGAGCAGTACTTC. Residues: CASSLLESYEQYF.

V usage is TRBV19 and J usage is TRBJ1-1, with no clear D. This CDR3 has 13 amino acids. The V end lost 5 bases, the J end lost 8 bases, and 15 bases lay between the germline ends. CDR1 and CDR2 (germline): LNHDA, SQIVND (reference sequence). CDR3 bases: TGTGCCAGTAGTCCGGGAACCTATTGGGAAGCTTTCTTT. Its protein product is CASSPGTYWEAFF.